One sample yielded the 22 T cell receptor beta chains listed below, sequenced in a study of HIV-infected patients and healthy controls. TCRdb recomputed calls from the 5' RACE reads with MiXCR, one row per CDR3 protein. This table holds some 67,000 distinct CDR3 sequences, about 15% found once. The sample comprised CD4+ T cells from blood. Source of these receptors: a human donor in good health.

This CDR3 reads CASSQVGTGNYGYTF. The CDR3 DNA follows: TGCGCCAGCAGCCAAGTGGGGACAGGGAACTATGGCTACACCTTC. The chain couples TRBV4-3 to TRBJ1-2; 9 positions match TRBD1. V lost 1 base and J lost 2; bases outside the gene matches: 2. This CDR3 has 15 residues. CDR1 is LGHNA and CDR2 is YSLEER in the germline V gene.

The V and J genes are TRBV6-4 and TRBJ1-2; D is unclear. V was shortened by 5 bases and J by 1 base, with 8 bases between the two germline ends. Per germline, CDR1 MRHNA and CDR2 SNTAGT. The CDR3 contains 13 residues. CDR3 region: CASSLGSNYGYTF. CDR3 nucleotide sequence: TGTGCCAGCAGTCTGGGGAGTAACTATGGCTACACCTTC.

The rearrangement links TRBV20-1 to TRBJ2-3, with a possible D match to TRBD1 (5 bases). Trimming shortened V by 3 bases and J by 2 bases, and 12 bases separated the two germline ends. This CDR3 has 14 amino acids. Germline V gene data show CDR1 as DFQATT and CDR2 as SNEGSKA (reference sequence). The CDR3 is CSARRQPNTDTQYF. Written as DNA, the CDR3 is TGCAGTGCTAGGCGACAGCCCAACACAGATACGCAGTATTTT.

This clonotype was seen only a few times. The rearrangement links TRBV5-1 to TRBJ1-6; D not certain. V lost 2 bases and J 2 bases, leaving 11 bases between the germline ends. The CDR3 is 16 amino acids. The germline gives CDR1 SGHRS, CDR2 YFSETQ. CDR3: CASSLGRGAYNSPLHF. The CDR3 region has the DNA TGCGCCAGCAGCTTAGGCCGGGGTGCCTATAATTCACCCCTCCACTTT.

This clonotype was counted only a few times. This sequence joins TRBV27 and TRBJ2-1; D possibly corresponds to TRBD2 (5 bases). Germline values: CDR1 MNHEY, CDR2 SMNVEV (reference sequence). CDR3 length: 13 residues. The V and J ends lost 5 bases and 3 bases respectively, with 8 bases between them. CDR3 amino acids: CASSPGLYNEQFF. CDR3 bases: TGTGCCAGCAGTCCCGGACTCTACAATGAGCAGTTCTTC.

This clonotype appeared many times. This rearrangement joins TRBV4-3 to TRBJ2-1, with D possibly matching TRBD1 (5 bases). Germline V lookup: CDR1 LGHNA, CDR2 YSLEER. The CDR3 spans 17 residues. The V gene lost 0 bases and the J gene lost 5 bases, with 17 bases spanning the gap. The CDR3 loop is CASSQDGARTSNNEQFF. CDR3 bases: TGCGCCAGCAGCCAAGATGGGGCCAGGACCTCGAACAATGAGCAGTTCTTC.

Concerning this clonotype itself: Just one base apart from a much larger clone, this may be a read error. The rearrangement uses TRBV7-3 and TRBJ1-5, with 8 nucleotides matching TRBD1. There are 14 residues in the CDR3. Germline V gene lookup returns CDR1 SGHTA and CDR2 FQGTGA. The trim removed 8 bases at V and 5 bases at J, leaving 8 bases unmatched. DNA of the CDR3: TGTGCCAGCGGCCCGCACAGGGGGGATCAGCCCCAGCATTTT. It codes for CASGPHRGDQPQHF.

The chain combines TRBV7-9 with TRBJ1-2, with D perhaps TRBD1 (6 bases). Germline assignment: CDR1 SEHNR and CDR2 FQNEAQ (reference sequence). The CDR3 is made up of 14 amino acids. Trimming took 1 base from V and 4 from J, leaving 10 bases between them. CDR3 nucleotide sequence: TGTGCCAGCAGCTTAGGGACAGCCTCCTATGGCTACACCTTC. Translation: CASSLGTASYGYTF. Supplemented by reference TRBV7-9 and TRBJ1-2, the full variable domain reads DTGVSQNPRHKITKRGQNVTFRCDPISEHNRLYWYRQTLGQGPEFLTYFQNEAQLEKSRLLSDRFSAERPKGSFSTLEIQRTEQGDSAMYLCASSLGTASYGYTFGSGTRLTVV.

The chain employs TRBV6-5 and TRBJ2-3, with 11 bases aligning to TRBD2. After removal of 4 bases from V and 5 bases from J, the junction contained 8 bases not matched to a gene. The CDR3 totals 16 residues. Per the germline V gene, CDR1 is MNHEY and CDR2 is SVGAGI. CDR3 sequence: CASSSHSSGGQDTQYF. DNA for the CDR3: TGTGCCAGCAGTTCTCACTCTAGCGGGGGGCAAGATACGCAGTATTTT.

This clonotype has a handful of counts. The chain uses TRBV6-1 and TRBJ1-6; 8 nucleotides align to TRBD1. V shed 8 bases and J 10 bases; nucleotides not matched to a gene: 16. In germline, CDR1 is MNHNS, CDR2 SASEGT. This CDR3 has 16 residues. CDR3 in DNA: TGTGCCAGCTGCGGACAGGGAGGGTTGAGTGAGTCACCCCTCCACTTT. Its translation: CASCGQGGLSESPLHF.

V is TRBV7-2 and J is TRBJ2-7; 11 bases are shared with TRBD2. Trimming at V came to 1 base and at J to 4 bases, leaving 6 bases not matched to a gene. The CDR3 contains 16 residues. Germline assignment: CDR1 SGHTA and CDR2 FQGNSA. Here the CDR3 reads CASSLEVLAGAYEQYF. For the CDR3, the DNA is TGTGCCAGCAGCTTAGAGGTACTAGCGGGGGCTTACGAGCAGTACTTC.

This clonotype came up a few times. The rearrangement uses TRBV20-1 and TRBJ1-1; D uncertain. V was trimmed by 0 bases and J by 1 base, leaving 12 bases between them. CDR1 is DFQATT, CDR2 SNEGSKA, per germline (reference sequence). This CDR3 contains 15 residues. The CDR3 is CSARDGARSNTEAFF. In DNA form, the CDR3 reads TGCAGTGCTAGAGATGGAGCTCGCTCGAACACTGAAGCTTTCTTT.

The chain links TRBV28 to TRBJ2-1, with 8 bases aligning to TRBD1. The V segment lost 6 bases and the J segment 7 bases; nucleotides outside the gene matches: 8. CDR1 MDHEN and CDR2 SYDVKM come from the germline V gene. There are 14 residues in the CDR3. The CDR3 sequence: CASRTGTGTNEQFF. In DNA, the CDR3 is TGTGCCAGCAGGACCGGGACAGGCACTAATGAGCAGTTCTTC.

There are many counts of this clonotype. V gene TRBV18 combines with J gene TRBJ2-1; D tentatively reads TRBD1 or TRBD2 (5 bases each). V gave up 3 bases and J gave up 6 bases, with 15 bases separating them. This CDR3 spans 15 amino acids. The germline V gene has CDR1 KGHSH and CDR2 LQKENI. CDR3 nucleotides: TGTGCCAGCTCACCCTTGGGGGTCTCTTTCAATGAGCAGTTCTTC. Residues: CASSPLGVSFNEQFF. The whole variable domain, remainder taken from reference TRBV18 and TRBJ2-1, is NAGVMQNPRHLVRRRGQEARLRCSPMKGHSHVYWYRQLPEEGLKFMVYLQKENIIDESGMPKERFSAEFPKEGPSILRIQQVVRGDSAAYFCASSPLGVSFNEQFFGPGTRLTVL.

This clonotype was detected many times. The V call is TRBV7-3, the J call TRBJ2-7, with D possibly being TRBD1 or TRBD2 (6 bases each). The germline V and J ends were trimmed by 1 base and 0 bases, with 7 bases remaining between them. The germline V gene has CDR1 SGHTA and CDR2 FQGTGA. The CDR3 is made up of 14 amino acids. The CDR3 nucleotides read TGTGCCAGCAGCTTAAGGGGGGCCTCCTACGAGCAGTACTTC. It yields the protein CASSLRGASYEQYF.

A note on this clonotype: One junction end does not reproduce the germline sequence, and a read error may be involved. The gene calls are TRBV5-6 and TRBJ1-1; TRBD1 agrees at 8 bases. Germline V gives CDR1 SGHDT, CDR2 YYEEEE. The CDR3 has 15 amino acids. The CDR3 bases are TGTGCCAGCAGCTCCGACAGGGGCAGGAACACTGGAGCTTTCTTT. Its protein is CASSSDRGRNTGAFF.

This chain connects TRBV6-5 to TRBJ2-1; tentative D call: TRBD1 (5 bases). Per germline, CDR1 MNHEY and CDR2 SVGAGI. The length of the CDR3 is 11 residues. V shed 6 bases and J shed 9 bases, with 9 bases lying between them. The CDR3 loop reads CASRRRGEQFF. CDR3 sequence (DNA): TGTGCCAGCAGGAGAAGGGGTGAGCAGTTCTTC.

This clonotype was seen a few times. V gene TRBV15 combines with J gene TRBJ2-7, with 7 bases lining up with TRBD1. The CDR3 totals 14 residues. Germline assignment: CDR1 LNHNV and CDR2 YYDKDF (reference sequence). Trimming at V came to 6 bases and at J to 4 bases, leaving 9 bases not matched to a gene. CDR3 loop: CATRPTGSGYEQYF. The DNA for the CDR3 is TGTGCCACCAGACCGACAGGGAGTGGGTACGAGCAGTACTTC. The full variable domain, with the rest looked up from reference TRBV15 and TRBJ2-7, is DAMVIQNPRYQVTQFGKPVTLSCSQTLNHNVMYWYQQKSSQAPKLLFHYYDKDFNNEADTPDNFQSRRPNTSFCFLDIRSPGLGDTAMYLCATRPTGSGYEQYFGPGTRLTVT.

The chain couples TRBV6-5 to TRBJ2-1; TRBD2 matches at 9 bases. The CDR3 contains 15 residues. The germline V gene has CDR1 MNHEY and CDR2 SVGAGI. Germline trimming cut 5 bases from V and 9 bases from J; bases unmatched to any gene: 11. CDR3 coding DNA: TGTGCCAGCAGTCTACGGCCAGCGGGAGGCTCTGAGCAGTTCTTC. It is translated as CASSLRPAGGSEQFF.

The sample holds a few counts of this clonotype. This chain joins TRBV9 and TRBJ2-1, with D unresolved. From germline, CDR1 is SGDLS and CDR2 YYNGEE. There are 13 residues in the CDR3. V gave up 3 bases and J gave up 5 bases, with 9 bases separating them. The CDR3: CASSAFRDNEQFF. The CDR3 nucleotides are TGTGCCAGCAGCGCCTTCAGAGACAATGAGCAGTTCTTC.

This clonotype was counted ten times or more. This rearrangement joins TRBV27 to TRBJ2-1, with D possibly TRBD1 on 5 matching bases. The CDR3 runs to 15 residues. CDR1 and CDR2 from the germline V gene are MNHEY and SMNVEV (reference sequence). V lost 9 bases to trimming and J lost 8 bases, with 23 bases between them. CDR3 in DNA: TGTGCCAGGGAAATCCCCGGAGTAGCCAGGGATGAGCAGTTCTTC. It translates to CAREIPGVARDEQFF.

The chain combines TRBV7-3 with TRBJ1-1; no clear D gene. CDR3 size: 13 residues. V shed 5 bases and J shed 1 base, with 8 bases lying between them. CDR1 and CDR2 (germline): SGHTA, FQGTGA. CDR3 residues: CASSTTANTEAFF. As DNA, the CDR3 is TGTGCCAGCAGCACGACGGCGAACACTGAAGCTTTCTTT.